Below are 13 T cell receptor beta chains sequenced from a single sample in a study of CD8+CD57+ T cells in acquired aplastic anemia. The sequenced patients had an expansion of CD8+CD57+ cells seen by flow cytometry. Genomic DNA, the template, was used for profiling of the TCR beta VDJ and CDR3. TCRdb analysed the reads with MiXCR anew, one entry per CDR3 protein. Of some 170,000 distinct CDR3 sequences in the sample, 63% were seen once. The sequencing input was sorted CD4+, CD8+, or CD8+CD57+ T cells (not recorded which) from PBMCs. The receptors here all came from a human donor with aplastic anemia.

V gene TRBV20-1 combines with J gene TRBJ1-1; D is undetermined. Looked up from germline, CDR1 is DFQATT and CDR2 is SNEGSKA (reference sequence). CDR3 size: 13 residues. Trimming cost V 8 bases and J 0 bases, with 13 bases left between them. The CDR3 sequence: CSSSRSMNTEAFF. In DNA, the CDR3 is TGCAGTTCATCCAGATCCATGAACACTGAAGCTTTCTTT.

As for this clonotype: A junction boundary mismatches the germline segment, possibly from a read error. This chain uses TRBV27 with TRBJ2-7; the D is unclear. Germline V lookup: CDR1 MNHEY, CDR2 SMNVEV (reference sequence). The CDR3 contains 16 residues. The CDR3 spells CASRLYAGTPSYEQYF. CDR3 bases: TGTGCCAGCAGATTATATGCAGGTACCCCTAGCTACGAGCAGTACTTC.

This clonotype came up once. V is TRBV20-1 and J is TRBJ2-7, with 8 bases aligning to TRBD1. CDR1 and CDR2 from the germline V gene are DFQATT and SNEGSKA (reference sequence). V lost 4 bases to trimming and J lost 2 bases; unmatched junction nucleotides: 7. The CDR3 contains 14 residues. DNA for the CDR3: TGCAGTGCTATCGGGGACAGGTCAGCCTACGAGCAGTACTTC. Translation: CSAIGDRSAYEQYF.

This clonotype has just one count. This chain joins TRBV29-1 and TRBJ2-1; D not certain. CDR3 length: 12 residues. V was clipped by 3 bases and J by 8 bases, with 11 bases between them. Germline CDR1 SQVTM, CDR2 ANQGSEA. The CDR3 spells CSVDSSSDEQFF. CDR3 nucleotides: TGCAGCGTTGATTCGAGCTCTGATGAGCAGTTCTTC.

This chain links TRBV12-3 or TRBV12-4 with TRBJ1-4; a possible D gene is TRBD1 (5 bases). Deletions cut 1 base from V and 7 bases from J, with 10 bases between. This CDR3 contains 14 residues. The CDR3 spells CASSLGLGGEKLFF. The CDR3 nucleotides read TGTGCCAGCAGTTTAGGTTTGGGGGGTGAAAAACTGTTTTTT.

This chain joins TRBV10-1 and TRBJ1-6, with unresolved D. Trimming removed 5 bases from V and 11 bases from J, with 4 bases in between. This CDR3 comprises 10 residues. In germline, CDR1 is WNHNN, CDR2 SYGVQD (reference sequence). Here the CDR3 DNA reads TGCGCCAGCAGTCCCCCACCCCTCCACTTT. Residues: CASSPPPLHF.

The chain joins TRBV7-3 to TRBJ1-4; a possible D gene is TRBD1 (5 bases). Between the trimmed V and J ends, which lost 3 bases and 6 bases, there was a span of 17 bases. The CDR3 loop spans 16 amino acids. CDR1 SGHTA and CDR2 FQGTGA come from the germline V gene. As DNA, the CDR3 is TGTGCCAGCAGCTTGGGGACTTACGAGCAAGATGAAAAACTGTTTTTT. It encodes CASSLGTYEQDEKLFF.

The chain recombines TRBV5-1 with TRBJ2-5; D not certain. Looked up from germline, CDR1 is SGHRS and CDR2 is YFSETQ. Trimming cost V 0 bases and J 2 bases, with 14 bases left between them. This CDR3 has 16 amino acids. CDR3 amino acids: CASSLDLEVNQETQYF. The CDR3 DNA reads TGCGCCAGCAGCTTGGACCTAGAGGTCAATCAAGAGACCCAGTACTTC.

The chain links TRBV7-9 to TRBJ1-1; 8 positions agree with TRBD1. Germline V gene sequence: CDR1 SEHNR, CDR2 FQNEAQ (reference sequence). V shed 2 bases and J 2 bases; nucleotides not matched to a gene: 10. The CDR3 spans 17 residues. The CDR3 spells CASSLLLGQDRNTEAFF. In DNA form, the CDR3 reads TGTGCCAGCAGCTTATTACTGGGACAGGACAGAAACACTGAAGCTTTCTTT.

The chain couples TRBV7-9 to TRBJ2-1; D perhaps matches TRBD1 (6 bases). The CDR3 spans 13 residues. Trimming took off 4 bases at V and 10 bases at J, with 14 bases between the two ends. Germline V CDR1 and CDR2: SEHNR, FQNEAQ (reference sequence). The CDR3 DNA sequence: TGTGCCAGCAGCTCCTACAGGGAAGAAGAGCAGTTCTTC. This encodes CASSSYREEEQFF.

To note about this clonotype: A much larger clonotype is one base distant, so this may be a read error. Here the CDR3 omits its conserved ending phenylalanine or tryptophan, so a read error is the likely source. The chain has TRBV2 and TRBJ2-3, with D tentatively TRBD1 (6 bases). Germline V gives CDR1 SNHLY, CDR2 FYNNEI. This CDR3 has 15 amino acids. Trimming left V 6 bases short and J 5 bases short, with 18 bases between. The CDR3 DNA reads as TGTGCCAGCAGCCCCTCTTACAGGGTGGGAGATACGCAGTATCTT. It translates to CASSPSYRVGDTQYL.

V and J are TRBV29-1 and TRBJ2-3; 7 bases agree with TRBD1. The CDR3 loop spans 15 amino acids. Germline V lookup: CDR1 SQVTM, CDR2 ANQGSEA. The J segment lost 0 bases and the V segment lost 2 bases, leaving 5 bases of the junction unmatched. The CDR3 DNA follows: TGCAGCGTTGAATCGCGACAGGGAAGCACAGATACGCAGTATTTT. Translated: CSVESRQGSTDTQYF.

This clonotype was counted once. The rearrangement joins TRBV7-3 to TRBJ2-1, with a possible D match to TRBD2 (6 bases). V gave up 1 base and J gave up 5 bases, with 18 bases separating them. The CDR3 is 17 amino acids. Per germline, CDR1 SGHTA and CDR2 FQGTGA. CDR3 amino acids: CASSLNPYLAKDNEQFF. In DNA, the CDR3 is TGTGCCAGCAGCTTAAACCCCTACCTAGCGAAAGACAATGAGCAGTTCTTC.